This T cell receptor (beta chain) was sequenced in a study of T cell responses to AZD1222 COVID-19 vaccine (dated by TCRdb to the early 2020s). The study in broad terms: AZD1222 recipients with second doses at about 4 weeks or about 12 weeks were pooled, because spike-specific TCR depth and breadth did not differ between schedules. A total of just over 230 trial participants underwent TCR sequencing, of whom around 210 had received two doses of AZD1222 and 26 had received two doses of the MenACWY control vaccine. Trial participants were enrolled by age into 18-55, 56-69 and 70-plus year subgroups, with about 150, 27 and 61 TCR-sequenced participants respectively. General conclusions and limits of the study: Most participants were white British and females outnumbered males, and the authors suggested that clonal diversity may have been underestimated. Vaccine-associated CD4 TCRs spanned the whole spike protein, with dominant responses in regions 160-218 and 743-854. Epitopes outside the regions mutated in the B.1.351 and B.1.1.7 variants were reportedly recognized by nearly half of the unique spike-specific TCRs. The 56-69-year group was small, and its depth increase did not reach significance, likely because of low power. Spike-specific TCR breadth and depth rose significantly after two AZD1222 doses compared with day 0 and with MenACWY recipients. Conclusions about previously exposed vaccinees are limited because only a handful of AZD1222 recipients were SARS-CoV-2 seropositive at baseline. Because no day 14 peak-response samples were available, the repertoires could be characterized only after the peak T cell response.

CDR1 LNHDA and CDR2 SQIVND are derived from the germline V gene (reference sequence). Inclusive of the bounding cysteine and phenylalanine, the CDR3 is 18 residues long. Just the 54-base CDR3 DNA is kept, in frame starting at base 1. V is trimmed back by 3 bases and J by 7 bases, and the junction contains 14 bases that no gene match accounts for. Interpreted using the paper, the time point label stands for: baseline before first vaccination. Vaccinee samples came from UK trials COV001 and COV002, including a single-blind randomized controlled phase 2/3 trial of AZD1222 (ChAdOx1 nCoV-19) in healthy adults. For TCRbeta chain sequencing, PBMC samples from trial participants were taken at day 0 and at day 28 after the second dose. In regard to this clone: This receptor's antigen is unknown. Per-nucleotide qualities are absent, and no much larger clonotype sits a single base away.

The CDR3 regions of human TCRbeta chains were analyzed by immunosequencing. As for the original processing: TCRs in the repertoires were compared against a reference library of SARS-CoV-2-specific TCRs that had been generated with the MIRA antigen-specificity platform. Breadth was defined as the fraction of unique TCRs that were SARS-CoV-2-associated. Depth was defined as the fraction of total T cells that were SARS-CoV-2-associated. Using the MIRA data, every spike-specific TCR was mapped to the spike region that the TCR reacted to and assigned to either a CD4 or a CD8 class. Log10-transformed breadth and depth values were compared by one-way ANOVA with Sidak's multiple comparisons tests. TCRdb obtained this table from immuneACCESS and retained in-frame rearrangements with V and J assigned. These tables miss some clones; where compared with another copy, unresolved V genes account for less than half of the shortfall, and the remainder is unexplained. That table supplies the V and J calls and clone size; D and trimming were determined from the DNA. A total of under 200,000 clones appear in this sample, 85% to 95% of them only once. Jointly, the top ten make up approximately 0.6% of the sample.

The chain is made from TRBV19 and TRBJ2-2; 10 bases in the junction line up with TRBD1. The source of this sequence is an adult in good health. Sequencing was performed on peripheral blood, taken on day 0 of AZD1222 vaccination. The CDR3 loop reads CASSMGGQGPSNGGELFF. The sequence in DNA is TGTGCCAGTAGTATGGGGGGACAGGGGCCGTCGAATGGCGGGGAGCTGTTTTTT.